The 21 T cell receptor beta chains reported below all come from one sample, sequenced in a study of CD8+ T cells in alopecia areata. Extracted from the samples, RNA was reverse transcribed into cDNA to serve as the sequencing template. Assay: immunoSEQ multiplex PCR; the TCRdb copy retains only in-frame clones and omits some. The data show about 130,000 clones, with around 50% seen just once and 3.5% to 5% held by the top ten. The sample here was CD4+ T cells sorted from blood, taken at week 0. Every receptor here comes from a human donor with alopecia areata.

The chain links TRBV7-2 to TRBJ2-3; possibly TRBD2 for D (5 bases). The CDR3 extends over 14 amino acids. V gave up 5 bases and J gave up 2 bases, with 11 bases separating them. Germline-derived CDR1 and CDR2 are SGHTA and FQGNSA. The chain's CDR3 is CASSAGFPTDTQYF. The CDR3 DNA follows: TGTGCCAGCAGCGCGGGCTTCCCCACAGATACGCAGTATTTT.

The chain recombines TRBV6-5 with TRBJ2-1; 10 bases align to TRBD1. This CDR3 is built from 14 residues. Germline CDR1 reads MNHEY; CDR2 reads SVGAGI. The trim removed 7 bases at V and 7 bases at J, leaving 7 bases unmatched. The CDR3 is CASTTGDRGNEQFF. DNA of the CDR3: TGTGCCAGCACAACCGGGGACAGGGGTAATGAGCAGTTCTTC.

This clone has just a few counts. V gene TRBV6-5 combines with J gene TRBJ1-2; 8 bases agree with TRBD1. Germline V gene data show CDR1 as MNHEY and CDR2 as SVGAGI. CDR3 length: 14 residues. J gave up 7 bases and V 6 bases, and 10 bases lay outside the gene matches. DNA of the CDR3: TGTGCCAGCAGAGGAACAGGGGGTCGGGGTGGCTACACCTTC. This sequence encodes CASRGTGGRGGYTF.

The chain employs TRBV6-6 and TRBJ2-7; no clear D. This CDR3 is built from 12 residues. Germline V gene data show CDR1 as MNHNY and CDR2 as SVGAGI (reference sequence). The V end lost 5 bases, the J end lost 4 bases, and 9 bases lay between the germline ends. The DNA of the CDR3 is TGTGCCAGCAGTCCTGCGGTGTACGAGCAGTACTTC. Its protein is CASSPAVYEQYF.

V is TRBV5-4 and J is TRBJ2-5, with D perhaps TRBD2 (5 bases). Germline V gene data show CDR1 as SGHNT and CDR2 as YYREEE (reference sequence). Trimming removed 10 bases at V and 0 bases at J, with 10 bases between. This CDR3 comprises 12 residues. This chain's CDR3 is CASRLNQETQYF. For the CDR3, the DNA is TGTGCCTCCAGACTAAACCAAGAGACCCAGTACTTC.

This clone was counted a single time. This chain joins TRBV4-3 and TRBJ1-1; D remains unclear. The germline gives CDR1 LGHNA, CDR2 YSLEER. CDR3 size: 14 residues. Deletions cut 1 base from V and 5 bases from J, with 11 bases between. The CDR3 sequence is CASSQVLWGTEAFF. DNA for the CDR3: TGCGCCAGCAGCCAAGTCCTTTGGGGTACTGAAGCTTTCTTT.

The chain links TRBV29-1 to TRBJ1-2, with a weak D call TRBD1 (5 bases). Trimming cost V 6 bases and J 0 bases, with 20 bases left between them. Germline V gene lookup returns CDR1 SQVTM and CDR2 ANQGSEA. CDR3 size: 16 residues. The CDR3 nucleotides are TGCAGCGTCGGGCGGGGGAGGCTGCAAGCTAACTATGGCTACACCTTC. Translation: CSVGRGRLQANYGYTF.

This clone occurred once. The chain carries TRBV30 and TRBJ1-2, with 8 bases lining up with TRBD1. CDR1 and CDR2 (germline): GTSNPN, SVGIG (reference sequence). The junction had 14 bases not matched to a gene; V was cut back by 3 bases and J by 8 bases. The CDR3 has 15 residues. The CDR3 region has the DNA TGTGCCTGGAGCTGGACAGGGAGGACCGCTAGAGGCTACACCTTC. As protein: CAWSWTGRTARGYTF.

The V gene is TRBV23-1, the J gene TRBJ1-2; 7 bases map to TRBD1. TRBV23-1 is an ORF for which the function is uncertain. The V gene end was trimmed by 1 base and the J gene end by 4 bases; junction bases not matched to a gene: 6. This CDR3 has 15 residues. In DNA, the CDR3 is TGCGCCAGCAGTCAATGGGAGGGGGCTAGCTATGGCTACACCTTC. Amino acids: CASSQWEGASYGYTF.

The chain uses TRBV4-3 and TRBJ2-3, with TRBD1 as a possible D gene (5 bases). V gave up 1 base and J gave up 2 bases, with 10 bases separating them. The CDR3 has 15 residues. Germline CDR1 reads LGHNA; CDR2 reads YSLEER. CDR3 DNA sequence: TGCGCCAGCAGCCAAGGGGGCACAAACACAGATACGCAGTATTTT. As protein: CASSQGGTNTDTQYF.

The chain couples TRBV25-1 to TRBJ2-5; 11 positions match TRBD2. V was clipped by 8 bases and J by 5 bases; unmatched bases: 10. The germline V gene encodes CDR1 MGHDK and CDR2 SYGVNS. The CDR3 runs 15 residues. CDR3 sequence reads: CASQGLAASWETQYF. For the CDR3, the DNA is TGTGCCAGCCAGGGACTAGCGGCCAGCTGGGAGACCCAGTACTTC.

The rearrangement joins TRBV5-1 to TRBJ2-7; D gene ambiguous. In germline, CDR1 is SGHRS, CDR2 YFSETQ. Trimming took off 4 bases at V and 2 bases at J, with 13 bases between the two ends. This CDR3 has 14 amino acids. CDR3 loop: CASSLRPGTYEQYF. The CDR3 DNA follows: TGCGCCAGCAGCCTGCGACCCGGAACCTACGAGCAGTACTTC.

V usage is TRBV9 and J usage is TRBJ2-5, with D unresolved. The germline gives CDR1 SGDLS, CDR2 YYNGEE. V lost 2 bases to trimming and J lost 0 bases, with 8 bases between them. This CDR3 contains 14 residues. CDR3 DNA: TGTGCCAGCAGCGTTATGAGCGACCAAGAGACCCAGTACTTC. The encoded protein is CASSVMSDQETQYF.

CDR3 bases: TGTGCCAGCAGTGATCTTTGGGGGATGGCTGAAGCTTTCTTT. Translation: CASSDLWGMAEAFF. This chain connects TRBV2 to TRBJ1-1; a weak D match, TRBD1 (5 bases). The V end was cut by 3 bases, the J end by 6 bases, with 14 bases between. This CDR3 comprises 14 residues. The V gene's germline CDR1 is SNHLY and CDR2 FYNNEI. Full variable domain (missing parts from reference TRBV2 and TRBJ1-1): EPEVTQTPSHQVTQMGQEVILRCVPISNHLYFYWYRQILGQKVEFLVSFYNNEISEKSEIFDDQFSVERPDGSNFTLKIRSTKLEDSAMYFCASSDLWGMAEAFFGQGTRLTVV.

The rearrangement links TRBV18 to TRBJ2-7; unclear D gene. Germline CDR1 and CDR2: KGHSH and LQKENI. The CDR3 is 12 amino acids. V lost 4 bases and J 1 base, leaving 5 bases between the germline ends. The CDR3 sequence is CASSLASYEQYF. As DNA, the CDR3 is TGTGCCAGCTCACTTGCTTCCTACGAGCAGTACTTC.

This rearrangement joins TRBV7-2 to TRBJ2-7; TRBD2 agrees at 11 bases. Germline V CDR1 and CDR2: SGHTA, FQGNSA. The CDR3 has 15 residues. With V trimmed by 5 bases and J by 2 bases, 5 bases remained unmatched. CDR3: CASSLTSGSTYEQYF. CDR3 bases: TGTGCCAGCAGCCTCACTAGCGGGAGTACCTACGAGCAGTACTTC.

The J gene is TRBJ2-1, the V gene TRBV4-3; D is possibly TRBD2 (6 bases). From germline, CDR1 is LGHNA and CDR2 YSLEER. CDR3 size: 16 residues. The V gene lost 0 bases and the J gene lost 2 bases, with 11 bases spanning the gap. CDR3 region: CASSQDRTTPYNEQFF. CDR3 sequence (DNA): TGCGCCAGCAGCCAAGATAGGACTACCCCCTACAATGAGCAGTTCTTC.

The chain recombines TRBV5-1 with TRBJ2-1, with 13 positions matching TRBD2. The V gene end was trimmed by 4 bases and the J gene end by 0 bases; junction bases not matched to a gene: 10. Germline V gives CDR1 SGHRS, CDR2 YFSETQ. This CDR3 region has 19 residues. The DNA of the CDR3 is TGCGCCAGCAGCCTGGGGGACCGGACTAGCGGGAGCTCCTACAATGAGCAGTTCTTC. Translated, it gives CASSLGDRTSGSSYNEQFF.

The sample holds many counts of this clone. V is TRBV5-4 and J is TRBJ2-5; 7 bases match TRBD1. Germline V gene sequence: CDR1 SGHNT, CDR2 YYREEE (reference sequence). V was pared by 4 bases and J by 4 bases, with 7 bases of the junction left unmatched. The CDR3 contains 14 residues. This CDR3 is CASSDRVKIETQYF. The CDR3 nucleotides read TGTGCCAGCAGCGACAGGGTAAAGATAGAGACCCAGTACTTC.

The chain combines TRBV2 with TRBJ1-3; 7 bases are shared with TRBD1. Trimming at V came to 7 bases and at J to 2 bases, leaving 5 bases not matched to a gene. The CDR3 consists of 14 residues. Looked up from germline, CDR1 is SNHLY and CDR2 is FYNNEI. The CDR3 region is CASTDRDPGNTIYF. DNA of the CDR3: TGTGCCAGCACTGACAGGGACCCTGGAAACACCATATATTTT.

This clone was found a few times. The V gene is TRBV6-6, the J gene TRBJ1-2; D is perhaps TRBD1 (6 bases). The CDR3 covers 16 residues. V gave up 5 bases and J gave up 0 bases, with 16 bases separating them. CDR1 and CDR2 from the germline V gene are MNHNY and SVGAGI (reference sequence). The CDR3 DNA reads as TGTGCCAGCAGTGGCTTAGGACAGTCAGCTAACTATGGCTACACCTTC. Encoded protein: CASSGLGQSANYGYTF.